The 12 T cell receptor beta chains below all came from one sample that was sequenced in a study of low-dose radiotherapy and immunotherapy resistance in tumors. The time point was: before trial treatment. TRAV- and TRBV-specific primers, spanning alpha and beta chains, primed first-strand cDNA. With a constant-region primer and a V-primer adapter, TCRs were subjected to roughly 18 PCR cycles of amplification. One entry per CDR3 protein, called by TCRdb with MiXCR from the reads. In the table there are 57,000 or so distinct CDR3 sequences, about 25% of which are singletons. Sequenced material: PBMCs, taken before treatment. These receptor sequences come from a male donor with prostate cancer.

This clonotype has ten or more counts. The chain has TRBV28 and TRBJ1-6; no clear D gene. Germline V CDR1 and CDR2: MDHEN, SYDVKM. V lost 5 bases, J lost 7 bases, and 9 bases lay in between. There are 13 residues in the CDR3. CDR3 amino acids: CASSGLENSPLHF. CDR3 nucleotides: TGTGCCAGCAGTGGCCTCGAGAATTCACCCCTCCACTTT. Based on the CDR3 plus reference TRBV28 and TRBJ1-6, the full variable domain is DVKVTQSSRYLVKRTGEKVFLECVQDMDHENMFWYRQDPGLGLRLIYFSYDVKMKEKGDIPEGYSVSREKKERFSLILESASTNQTSMYLCASSGLENSPLHFGNGTRLTVT.

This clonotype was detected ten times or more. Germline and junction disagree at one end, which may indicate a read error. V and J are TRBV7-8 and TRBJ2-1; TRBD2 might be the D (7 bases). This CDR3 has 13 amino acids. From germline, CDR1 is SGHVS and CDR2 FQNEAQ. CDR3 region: CASSLANREGSFF. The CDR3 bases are TGTGCCAGCAGCTTAGCTAACAGGGAGGGGAGTTTTTTC.

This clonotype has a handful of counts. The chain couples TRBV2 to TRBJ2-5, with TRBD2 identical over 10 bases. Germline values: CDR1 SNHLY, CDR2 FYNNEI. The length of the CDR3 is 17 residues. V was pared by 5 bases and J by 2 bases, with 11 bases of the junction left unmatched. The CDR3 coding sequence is TGTGCCAGCAGTTTCGGCCTAATGACTAGCGGGCAAGAGACCCAGTACTTC. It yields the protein CASSFGLMTSGQETQYF.

CDR3 loop: CASSERAGWNNSPLHF. The CDR3 region has the DNA TGTGCCAGCAGTGAGAGGGCAGGGTGGAACAATTCACCCCTCCACTTT. V and J are TRBV2 and TRBJ1-6; tentatively, D is TRBD1 (5 bases). V was trimmed by 3 bases and J by 7 bases, leaving 16 bases between them. Per the germline V gene, CDR1 is SNHLY and CDR2 is FYNNEI. The length of the CDR3 is 16 residues.

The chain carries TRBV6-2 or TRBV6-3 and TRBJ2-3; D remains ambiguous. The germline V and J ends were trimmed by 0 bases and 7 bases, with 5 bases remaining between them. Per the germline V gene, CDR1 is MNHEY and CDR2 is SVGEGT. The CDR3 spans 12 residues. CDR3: CASSYSGNTQYF. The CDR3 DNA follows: TGTGCCAGCAGTTACTCGGGGAATACGCAGTATTTT.

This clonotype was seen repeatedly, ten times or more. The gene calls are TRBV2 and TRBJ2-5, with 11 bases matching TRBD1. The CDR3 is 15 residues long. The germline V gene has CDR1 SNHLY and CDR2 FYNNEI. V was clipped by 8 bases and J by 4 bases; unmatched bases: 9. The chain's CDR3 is CASPEDRGQRETQYF. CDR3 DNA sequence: TGTGCCAGCCCCGAGGACAGGGGGCAGAGAGAGACCCAGTACTTC.

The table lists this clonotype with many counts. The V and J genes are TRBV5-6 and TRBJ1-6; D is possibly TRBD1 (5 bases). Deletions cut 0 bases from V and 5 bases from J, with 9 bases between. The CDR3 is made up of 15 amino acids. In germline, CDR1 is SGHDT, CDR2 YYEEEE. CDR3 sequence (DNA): TGTGCCAGCAGCTTGGCCCGGGGACATAATTCACCCCTCCACTTT. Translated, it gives CASSLARGHNSPLHF.

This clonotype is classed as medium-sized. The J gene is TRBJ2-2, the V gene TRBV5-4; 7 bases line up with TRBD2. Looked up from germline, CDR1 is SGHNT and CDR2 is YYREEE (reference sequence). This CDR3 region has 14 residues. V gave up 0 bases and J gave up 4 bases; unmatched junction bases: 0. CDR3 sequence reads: CASSLASGTGELFF. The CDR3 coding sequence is TGTGCCAGCAGCTTGGCTAGCGGCACCGGGGAGCTGTTTTTT.

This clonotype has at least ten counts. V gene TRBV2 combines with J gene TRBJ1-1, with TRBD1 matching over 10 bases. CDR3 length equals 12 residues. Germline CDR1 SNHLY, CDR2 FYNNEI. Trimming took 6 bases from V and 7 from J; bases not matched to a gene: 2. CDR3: CASRGDRGEAFF. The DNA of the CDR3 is TGTGCCAGCAGAGGGGACAGGGGTGAAGCTTTCTTT.

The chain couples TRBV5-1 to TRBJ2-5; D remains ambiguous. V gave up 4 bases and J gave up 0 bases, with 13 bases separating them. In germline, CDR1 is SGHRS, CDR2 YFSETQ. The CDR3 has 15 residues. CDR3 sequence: CASSISRRDQETQYF. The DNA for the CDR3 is TGCGCCAGCAGCATCTCCCGACGGGACCAAGAGACCCAGTACTTC.

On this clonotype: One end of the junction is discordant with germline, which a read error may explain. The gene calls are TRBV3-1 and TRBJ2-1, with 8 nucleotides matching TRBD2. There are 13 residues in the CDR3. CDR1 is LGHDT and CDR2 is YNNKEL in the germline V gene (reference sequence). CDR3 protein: CATFSGTPYEQCF. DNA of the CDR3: TGTGCCACCTTTAGCGGGACCCCCTACGAGCAGTGCTTC.

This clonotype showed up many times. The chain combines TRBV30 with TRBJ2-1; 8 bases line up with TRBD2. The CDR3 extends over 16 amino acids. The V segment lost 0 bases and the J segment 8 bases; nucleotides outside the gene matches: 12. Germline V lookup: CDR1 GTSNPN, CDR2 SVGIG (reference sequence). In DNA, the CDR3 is TGTGCCTGGAGTGTAGGGGGTAGGGGACTAGTATATGAGCAGTTCTTC. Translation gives CAWSVGGRGLVYEQFF.